The 26 T cell receptor beta chains reported below all come from one sample, sequenced in a study of T cell responses to AZD1222 COVID-19 vaccine (dated by TCRdb to 2020 to 2023). Library preparation employed the immunoSEQ multiplex PCR assay. TCRdb provides this immuneACCESS table in a form limited to in-frame rearrangements. Some clones are lacking; in checked studies, under half of them reflect an unresolved V gene, and why the rest are absent is not known. This sample comprises 160,000 or so clones, around 92% of them detected only once. The top ten hold around 4% of the sample. This specimen's time point label, per the study, means: baseline before first vaccination. The treatment or condition label for this specimen denotes: meningococcal conjugate vaccine given as trial control. This specimen consisted of peripheral blood, obtained on day 0 of MenACWY control vaccination. The receptors derive from an adult in good health.

V gene TRBV29-1 combines with J gene TRBJ2-1, with D possibly being TRBD2 (6 bases). Germline-derived CDR1 and CDR2 are SQVTM and ANQGSEA. The length of the CDR3 is 16 residues. V lost 3 bases to trimming and J lost 8 bases, with 23 bases between them. CDR3 amino acids: CSVEGEREISQDEQFF. The CDR3 DNA reads TGCAGCGTTGAGGGTGAACGGGAGATTTCCCAGGATGAGCAGTTCTTC.

V is TRBV6-6 and J is TRBJ2-3; 15 nucleotides agree with TRBD2. Germline assignment: CDR1 MNHNY and CDR2 SVGAGI (reference sequence). V shed 2 bases and J 6 bases; nucleotides not matched to a gene: 3. The CDR3 extends over 16 amino acids. CDR3 DNA sequence: TGTGCCAGCAGTTACGGACTAGCGGGAGGGTTGGATACGCAGTATTTT. Translated, it gives CASSYGLAGGLDTQYF.

The rearrangement uses TRBV7-2 and TRBJ1-2; 8 positions agree with TRBD1. V was pared by 4 bases and J by 8 bases, with 6 bases of the junction left unmatched. The CDR3 length is 13 residues. CDR1 SGHTA and CDR2 FQGNSA come from the germline V gene. CDR3 in amino acids: CASSSDRGRGYTF. For the CDR3, the DNA is TGTGCCAGCAGCTCCGACAGGGGAAGGGGCTACACCTTC.

This sequence joins TRBV19 and TRBJ2-1; D not certain. Germline V lookup: CDR1 LNHDA, CDR2 SQIVND (reference sequence). V dropped 8 bases and J dropped 3 bases, with 14 bases sitting between them. This CDR3 region has 14 residues. The CDR3 nucleotides read TGTGCCAGTTCGTCACCCGGGCTCTACAATGAGCAGTTCTTC. Translation gives CASSSPGLYNEQFF.

The chain joins TRBV7-2 to TRBJ1-6; no definite D call. Germline-derived CDR1 and CDR2 are SGHTA and FQGNSA. V was pared by 1 base and J by 6 bases, with 10 bases between. The CDR3 spans 15 residues. This CDR3 reads CASSLDPGFNSPLHF. The CDR3 DNA follows: TGTGCCAGCAGCTTAGACCCGGGGTTTAATTCACCCCTCCACTTT. The entire variable domain, with the rest obtained from reference TRBV7-2 and TRBJ1-6, is as follows: GAGVSQSPSNKVTEKGKDVELRCDPISGHTALYWYRQSLGQGLEFLIYFQGNSAPDKSGLPSDRFSAERTGGSVSTLTIQRTQQEDSAVYLCASSLDPGFNSPLHFGNGTRLTVT.

This clone was recorded a few times. The chain recombines TRBV28 with TRBJ2-1; TRBD2 matches at 10 bases. In germline, CDR1 is MDHEN, CDR2 SYDVKM. The ends lost 5 bases at V and 7 bases at J; junction bases unmatched: 20. The length of the CDR3 is 19 residues. The CDR3 here is CASSGLAGAPDPQRNEQFF. As DNA, the CDR3 is TGTGCCAGCAGTGGCCTAGCGGGAGCTCCTGATCCCCAGAGAAATGAGCAGTTCTTC.

The chain combines TRBV9 with TRBJ1-6; D might be TRBD1 (5 bases). The CDR3 loop spans 14 amino acids. The ends were cut back, 4 bases at V and 7 bases at J, with 12 bases in the middle. Germline loops: CDR1 SGDLS, CDR2 YYNGEE. The CDR3 is CASSPTVTNSPLHF. The CDR3 region has the DNA TGTGCCAGCAGCCCGACAGTTACCAATTCACCCCTCCACTTT.

In DNA, the CDR3 is TGTGCCAGTAGTATATTCGGGGGGGACGCTGAAGCTTTCTTT. Translating it yields CASSIFGGDAEAFF. This rearrangement joins TRBV19 to TRBJ1-1; D is perhaps TRBD1 (5 bases). V was cut by 2 bases and J by 6 bases, with 13 bases left in between. CDR3 size: 14 residues. Germline V gene data show CDR1 as LNHDA and CDR2 as SQIVND (reference sequence).

The chain links TRBV30 to TRBJ2-7; D possibly corresponds to TRBD2 (6 bases). Germline CDR1 is GTSNPN and CDR2 is SVGIG (reference sequence). This CDR3 region has 14 residues. V was cut by 1 base and J by 4 bases, with 14 bases left in between. This chain's CDR3 is CAWSEAGPLYEQYF. The CDR3 bases are TGTGCCTGGAGTGAGGCGGGACCGCTGTACGAGCAGTACTTC.

V is TRBV28 and J is TRBJ2-7; 7 nucleotides line up with TRBD1. Trimming took 9 bases from V and 5 from J; bases not matched to a gene: 13. Per the germline V gene, CDR1 is MDHEN and CDR2 is SYDVKM. The CDR3 runs 14 residues. The CDR3 DNA is TGTGCCAGTCAGCTTCCCGGGACAGTTAACGAGCAGTACTTC. Its protein product is CASQLPGTVNEQYF.

The chain combines TRBV5-5 with TRBJ1-5, with D possibly being TRBD1 (6 bases). The germline gives CDR1 SGHKS, CDR2 YYEKEE (reference sequence). Trimming took 0 bases from V and 0 from J, leaving 10 bases between them. This CDR3 comprises 16 residues. Here the CDR3 reads CASSLGGTSSNQPQHF. CDR3 nucleotides: TGTGCCAGCAGCTTGGGGGGGACATCTAGCAATCAGCCCCAGCATTTT.

J is TRBJ2-3 and V is TRBV30; the match to TRBD2 covers 14 bases. The trim removed 5 bases at V and 4 bases at J, leaving 5 bases unmatched. The germline gives CDR1 GTSNPN, CDR2 SVGIG (reference sequence). The CDR3 spans 15 residues. CDR3 nucleotide sequence: TGTGCCTGGGCGACTAGCGGGAGGGTCTCAGATACGCAGTATTTT. Translating gives CAWATSGRVSDTQYF. Together with reference TRBV30 and TRBJ2-3, the CDR3 gives the full variable domain: SQTIHQWPATLVQPVGSPLSLECTVEGTSNPNLYWYRQAAGRGLQLLFYSVGIGQISSEVPQNLSASRPQDRQFILSSKKLLLSDSGFYLCAWATSGRVSDTQYFGPGTRLTVL.

CDR3 sequence: CASSSSGFPDTQYF. CDR3 DNA: TGTGCCAGCAGCTCCTCAGGGTTCCCAGATACGCAGTATTTT. This chain joins TRBV11-2 and TRBJ2-3; perhaps TRBD1 as D (5 bases). The CDR3 covers 14 residues. Between the trimmed V and J ends, which lost 4 bases and 4 bases, there was a span of 12 bases. CDR1 and CDR2 (germline): SGHAT, FQNNGV.

V usage is TRBV7-2 and J usage is TRBJ1-2; D call uncertain. Trimming took 6 bases from V and 0 from J, leaving 14 bases between them. In germline, CDR1 is SGHTA, CDR2 FQGNSA. The CDR3 length is 15 residues. The CDR3 protein is CASRPDGRTNYGYTF. Here the CDR3 DNA reads TGTGCCAGCAGACCGGACGGGAGAACTAACTATGGCTACACCTTC.

V is TRBV28 and J is TRBJ2-5; D remains ambiguous. V shed 0 bases and J shed 2 bases, with 13 bases lying between them. This CDR3 comprises 16 residues. In germline, CDR1 is MDHEN, CDR2 SYDVKM. The CDR3 here is CASSLWSLETQETQYF. As DNA, the CDR3 is TGTGCCAGCAGTTTATGGTCCCTAGAGACTCAAGAGACCCAGTACTTC.

V usage is TRBV5-1 and J usage is TRBJ1-1; D call uncertain. The V end lost 4 bases, the J end lost 6 bases, and 13 bases lay between the germline ends. Germline V gene sequence: CDR1 SGHRS, CDR2 YFSETQ. The CDR3 totals 13 residues. CDR3 nucleotides: TGCGCCAGCAGCCCCCAGATCGGCCCTGAAGCTTTCTTT. Protein sequence: CASSPQIGPEAFF.

V and J are TRBV28 and TRBJ2-1, with 8 bases that match TRBD1. CDR3 length: 15 amino acids. Trimming removed 4 bases from V and 14 bases from J; junction bases left unmatched: 16. Germline loops: CDR1 MDHEN, CDR2 SYDVKM. The CDR3 DNA reads TGTGCCAGCAGTTCGGGGACAGGCTGGCGGGTCCTGGAGTTCTTC. Its protein is CASSSGTGWRVLEFF.

The V gene is TRBV27, the J gene TRBJ2-2; unclear D gene. V lost 6 bases, J lost 1 base, and 9 bases lay in between. This CDR3 contains 14 residues. From germline, CDR1 is MNHEY and CDR2 SMNVEV (reference sequence). The CDR3 bases are TGTGCCAGCAGACCGGATGTGAACACCGGGGAGCTGTTTTTT. Translating gives CASRPDVNTGELFF.

The genes are TRBV7-3 and TRBJ1-1; D perhaps matches TRBD1 (5 bases). With 3 bases removed from V and 1 base from J, the gap between germline ends came to 9 bases. Germline CDR1 and CDR2: SGHTA and FQGTGA. The CDR3 has 14 amino acids. DNA for the CDR3: TGTGCCAGCAGCTTCCTCGGGGGGAACACTGAAGCTTTCTTT. Translation gives CASSFLGGNTEAFF.

The J gene is TRBJ2-1, the V gene TRBV24-1; the D call may be TRBD1 or TRBD2 (6 bases each). Trimming removed 3 bases from V and 4 bases from J, with 18 bases in between. The CDR3 runs 17 residues. CDR1 and CDR2 from the germline V gene are KGHDR and SFDVKD. The CDR3 region has the DNA TGTGCCACCAGTGATCCGACGGAGGGGGAGAATTACAATGAGCAGTTCTTC. Its translation: CATSDPTEGENYNEQFF.

The genes are TRBV4-3 and TRBJ1-1, with D maybe TRBD1 (5 bases). The ends were cut back, 4 bases at V and 0 bases at J, with 12 bases in the middle. The CDR3 runs 15 residues. Germline assignment: CDR1 LGHNA and CDR2 YSLEER. The CDR3 spells CASSLNGHVNTEAFF. CDR3 coding DNA: TGCGCCAGCAGCCTCAACGGACATGTGAACACTGAAGCTTTCTTT.

This sequence joins TRBV11-3 and TRBJ2-7; 8 positions match TRBD2. This CDR3 is built from 14 residues. Germline CDR1 reads SGHNT; CDR2 reads YENEEA. With V trimmed by 5 bases and J by 4 bases, 7 bases remained unmatched. The CDR3 is CASSPAGLEYEQYF. In DNA, the CDR3 is TGTGCCAGCAGCCCGGCGGGACTAGAATACGAGCAGTACTTC.

This clone was detected a few times. The J gene is TRBJ2-1, the V gene TRBV27; D gene unclear. Germline V gives CDR1 MNHEY, CDR2 SMNVEV (reference sequence). With 4 bases removed from V and 5 bases from J, the gap between germline ends came to 9 bases. The length of the CDR3 is 13 residues. The CDR3 DNA follows: TGTGCCAGCAGTTCCCTGCTCCACAATGAGCAGTTCTTC. Residues: CASSSLLHNEQFF.

The DNA of the CDR3 is TGTGCCAGTAGTATAGCCGGTCGAGAAGCTTTCTTT. Amino acids: CASSIAGREAFF. V and J are TRBV19 and TRBJ1-1; D uncertain. The V gene's germline CDR1 is LNHDA and CDR2 SQIVND (reference sequence). Between the trimmed V and J ends, which lost 1 base and 8 bases, there was a span of 8 bases. This CDR3 is built from 12 residues.

The V gene is TRBV27, the J gene TRBJ1-2, with D maybe TRBD1 (5 bases). V shed 2 bases and J shed 9 bases, with 10 bases lying between them. This CDR3 contains 12 residues. CDR1 and CDR2 (germline): MNHEY, SMNVEV (reference sequence). CDR3 sequence reads: CASSLGGNSYTF. The DNA of the CDR3 is TGTGCCAGCAGTTTAGGGGGGAATAGCTACACCTTC.

In its sample, this clone was seen once. The chain recombines TRBV6-6 with TRBJ2-3, with D perhaps matching TRBD2 (6 bases). Per germline, CDR1 MNHNY and CDR2 SVGAGI (reference sequence). Trimming stripped 6 bases from V and 10 bases from J, with 14 bases between. This CDR3 is built from 12 residues. In DNA, the CDR3 is TGTGCCAGCAGCCGGGAGACGGGTCCGCAGTATTTT. It is translated as CASSRETGPQYF.